The 3 T cell receptor beta chains given below trace back to one sample, sequenced in a study of human T cells and chemical hapten exposure. Sequencing started from total RNA isolated from unfractionated whole blood. The library tagged each cDNA molecule with unique molecular identifiers. TCRdb analysed the reads with MiXCR anew, one entry per CDR3 protein. This sample carries around 120,000 distinct CDR3 sequences, about 8.9% of them seen once, and the ten largest clones take around 1.5%. Sample: whole blood. These receptors originate from a human donor in good health. Some clones in this sample may be carry-over from other donors' samples.

This clonotype was seen more than once but under ten times. The gene calls are TRBV5-1 and TRBJ2-7; 7 positions agree with TRBD1. Germline V gene data show CDR1 as SGHRS and CDR2 as YFSETQ. Germline trimming cut 0 bases from V and 1 base from J; bases unmatched to any gene: 7. This CDR3 region has 16 residues. The CDR3 is CASSLVRQGGSYEQYF. The DNA for the CDR3 is TGCGCCAGCAGCTTGGTTAGACAGGGTGGATCCTACGAGCAGTACTTC.

A few counts support this clonotype. This chain connects TRBV4-3 to TRBJ2-3; D possibly uses TRBD1 or TRBD2 (5 bases each). This CDR3 is built from 14 residues. Trimming took 1 base from V and 4 from J, leaving 9 bases between them. In germline, CDR1 is LGHNA, CDR2 YSLEER. For the CDR3, the DNA is TGCGCCAGCAGCCAAGGTGTGGGGGCAGATACGCAGTATTTT. It codes for CASSQGVGADTQYF.

Remarks on this clonotype: Germline and junction disagree at one end, which may indicate a read error. J is TRBJ2-7 and V is TRBV2; D call uncertain. Germline V gives CDR1 SNHLY, CDR2 FYNNEI. This CDR3 has 11 residues. The chain's CDR3 is CASSEVRIQDF. The CDR3 nucleotides read TGTGCCAGCAGTGAAGTCCGGATACAAGACTTC.